This TCR beta chain appears in the sequencing data of a study of shared clonotypes between healthy human individuals. Study-wide background: The people who gave samples were a couple of women and three men aged 18 to 49. For every donor, three CD4 naive, three CD4 memory, two CD8 naive and one CD8 memory plates were used. Findings and caveats of the study: Despite large depth, sorted-subset datasets appeared incompletely sequenced.

Every immunoSEQ plate was one replicate of a subset's evenly spread DNA. Generated by immunoSEQ multiplex PCR, the TCRdb table keeps only in-frame clones and is missing some. The profile shows 2 million to 2.5 million clones, almost 96% of them singletons. Germline V lookup: CDR1 SGHTA, CDR2 FQGNSA. Germline trimming cut 5 bases from V and 5 bases from J; bases unmatched to any gene: 11. The CDR3 runs to 16 residues. A remark on this clone: The target antigen is unknown.

Specimen: naive CD4+ T cells sorted from blood. The subset was: CD45RA+ positively selected. The chain has TRBV7-2 and TRBJ2-7; 11 bases fit TRBD2. The sequence came from a man younger than 30 in good health. The CDR3 sequence: CASSLSGGAWDHEQYF. Written as DNA, the CDR3 is TGTGCCAGCAGCCTTAGCGGGGGGGCCTGGGACCACGAGCAGTACTTC. The full variable domain, completed using reference TRBV7-2 and TRBJ2-7, is GAGVSQSPSNKVTEKGKDVELRCDPISGHTALYWYRQSLGQGLEFLIYFQGNSAPDKSGLPSDRFSAERTGGSVSTLTIQRTQQEDSAVYLCASSLSGGAWDHEQYFGPGTRLTVT.